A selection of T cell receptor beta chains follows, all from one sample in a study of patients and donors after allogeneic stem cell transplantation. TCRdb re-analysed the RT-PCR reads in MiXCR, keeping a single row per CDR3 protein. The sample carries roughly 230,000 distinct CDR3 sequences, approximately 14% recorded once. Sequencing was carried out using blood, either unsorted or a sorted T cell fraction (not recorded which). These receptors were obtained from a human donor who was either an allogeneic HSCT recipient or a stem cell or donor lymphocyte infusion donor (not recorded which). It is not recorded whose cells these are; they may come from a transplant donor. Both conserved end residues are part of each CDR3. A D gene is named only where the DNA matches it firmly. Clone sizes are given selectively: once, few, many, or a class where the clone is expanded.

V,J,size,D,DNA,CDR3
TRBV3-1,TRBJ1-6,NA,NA,TGTGCCAGCAGTGGGGTCGGGAATTCACCCCTCCACTTT,CASSGVGNSPLHF
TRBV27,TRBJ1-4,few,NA,TGTGCCAGCAGTTCTATGGCAGGTGCAACTAATGAAAAACTGTTTTTT,CASSSMAGATNEKLFF
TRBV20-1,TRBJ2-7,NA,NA,TGCAGTGCTAGAGACCCCGCAGGCAATCCCTACGAGCAGTACTTC,CSARDPAGNPYEQYF
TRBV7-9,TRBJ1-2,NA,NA,TGTGCCAGCAGCCCCGGACGAGGCCGGGATGGCTACACCTTC,CASSPGRGRDGYTF
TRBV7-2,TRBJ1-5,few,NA,TGTGCCAGCAGCTTAGTGGGGGCGATGAATCAGCCCCAGCATTTT,CASSLVGAMNQPQHF
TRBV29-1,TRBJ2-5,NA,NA,TGCAGCGTTGAAGGACTAGTGGGGGAGACCCAGTACTTC,CSVEGLVGETQYF
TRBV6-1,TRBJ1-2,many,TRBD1,TGTGCCAGCAGTGGGACAGGGCGGCGGGGCAACTATGGCTACACCTTC,CASSGTGRRGNYGYTF
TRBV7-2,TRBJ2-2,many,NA,TGTGCCAGCAGCTTAAGATCGGCGGGGAACACCGGGGAGCTGTTTTTT,CASSLRSAGNTGELFF
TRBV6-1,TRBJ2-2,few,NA,TGTGCCAGCACCCAAGGGGGGGTAGGCGGCGGGGAGCTGTTTTTT,CASTQGGVGGGELFF
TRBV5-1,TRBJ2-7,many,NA,TGCGCCAGCAGCTTGGGGCGGAGCTCCTACGAGCAGTACTTC,CASSLGRSSYEQYF
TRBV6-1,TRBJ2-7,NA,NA,TGTGCCAGCCGGTACAGGGCTTTCTCCTACGAGCAGTACTTC,CASRYRAFSYEQYF
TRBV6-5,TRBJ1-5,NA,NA,TGTGCCAGCAGTTCGCAGGGGCGGATCTCTCACCAGCCCCAGCATTTT,CASSSQGRISHQPQHF
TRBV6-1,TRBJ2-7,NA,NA,TGTGCCACTGGCTGGGGGTCCTACGAGCAGTACTTC,CATGWGSYEQYF
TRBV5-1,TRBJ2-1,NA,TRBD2,TGCGCCAGCAGCTCGGGACTAGCGGGAGTTGATGAGCAGTTCTTC,CASSSGLAGVDEQFF
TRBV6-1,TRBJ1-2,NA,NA,TGTGCCAGCAGCCAGTGGGAGAACTATGGCTACACCTTC,CASSQWENYGYTF
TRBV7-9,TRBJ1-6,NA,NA,TGTGCCAGCAGCCGTAACCAGGGGACTATCCTTCACTTT,CASSRNQGTILHF
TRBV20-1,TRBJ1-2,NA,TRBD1,TGCAGTGCTAGTTTACAGGGGGCGGGAGGCTACACCTTC,CSASLQGAGGYTF
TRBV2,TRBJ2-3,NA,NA,TGTGCCAGCAGTGGACTTAGTCGTAGCACAGATACGCAGTATTTT,CASSGLSRSTDTQYF
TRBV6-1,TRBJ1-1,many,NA,TGTGCCAGCACCACAATAACAGGGAACACTGAAGCTTTCTTT,CASTTITGNTEAFF
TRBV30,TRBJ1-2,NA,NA,TGTGCCTGGGTTAGGGGGGGTAACTATGGCTACACCTTC,CAWVRGGNYGYTF
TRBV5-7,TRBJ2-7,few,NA,TGTGCCAGCAGCTTACCTCCTTTCCAGGGCTCCTACGAGCAGTACTTC,CASSLPPFQGSYEQYF
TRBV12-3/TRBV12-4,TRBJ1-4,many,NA,TGTGCCAGCAGTTTTAAGCGGCCGCCTAATGAAAAACTGTTTTTT,CASSFKRPPNEKLFF
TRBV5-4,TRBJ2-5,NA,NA,TGTGCCAGCAGCCCCCGGGGACTGATGCAAGAGACCCAGTACTTC,CASSPRGLMQETQYF
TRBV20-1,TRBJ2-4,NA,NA,TGCAGTGCTAGAGATCCCCAGGGAACCAAAAACATTCAGTACTTC,CSARDPQGTKNIQYF
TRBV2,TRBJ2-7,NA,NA,TGTGCCAGCAAGTTGACTAAGAGCTCCTACGAGCAGTACTTC,CASKLTKSSYEQYF
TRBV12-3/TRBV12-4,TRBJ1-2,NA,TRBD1,TGTGCCAGCACCTTTCGAGGGGGCGCTAACTATGGCTACACCTTC,CASTFRGGANYGYTF
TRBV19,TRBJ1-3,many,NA,TGTGCCAGTAGTATTGCCAGTTCTGGAAACACCATATATTTT,CASSIASSGNTIYF
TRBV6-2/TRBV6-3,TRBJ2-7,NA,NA,TGTGCCAGCAGTTACAATCAGGTTAGCTCCTACGAGCAGTACTTC,CASSYNQVSSYEQYF
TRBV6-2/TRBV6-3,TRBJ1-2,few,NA,TGTGCCAGCAGTTACCCCCAAGGGGGCTACACCTTC,CASSYPQGGYTF
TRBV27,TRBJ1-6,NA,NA,TGTGCCAGCAGTTCCCATCTTCTGTCCAGGGGAAAATCACCCCTCCACTTT,CASSSHLLSRGKSPLHF
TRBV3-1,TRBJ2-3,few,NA,TGTGCCAGCAGCCCAATGGGCAGGGGATTCTATTTT,CASSPMGRGFYF
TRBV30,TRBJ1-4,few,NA,TGTGCCTGCCACCCTGGGGTCTCCCAAAAACTGTTTTTT,CACHPGVSQKLFF
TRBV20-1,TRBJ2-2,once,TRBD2,TGCAGTGCAAGCGGGGGGCTCCGGGCGGACACCGGGGAGCTGTTTTTT,CSASGGLRADTGELFF
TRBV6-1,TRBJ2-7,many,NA,TGTGCCAGCAGTATCGGGACACCAGTCTACGAGCAGTACTTC,CASSIGTPVYEQYF
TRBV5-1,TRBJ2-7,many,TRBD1,TGCGCCAGCAGCGCCGACAGGGCGGTCGAGCAGTACTTC,CASSADRAVEQYF
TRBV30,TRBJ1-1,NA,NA,TGTGCCTCTTCACTCTGGACAGCGCGGGTCGCTGAAGCTTTCTTT,CASSLWTARVAEAFF
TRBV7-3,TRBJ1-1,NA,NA,TGTGCCAGCAGCTCAGGGACATCCACGGGGAACACTGAAGCTTTCTTT,CASSSGTSTGNTEAFF
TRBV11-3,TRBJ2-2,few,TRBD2,TGTGCCAGCAGCTTTGGGGGAGGGGCGAACACCGGGGAGCTGTTTTTT,CASSFGGGANTGELFF
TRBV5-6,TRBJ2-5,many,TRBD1,TGTGCCAGCAGCTTGCGGGACAGGGGGCCCGAGACCCAGTACTTC,CASSLRDRGPETQYF
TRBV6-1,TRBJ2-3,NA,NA,TGTGCCAGCAGTGACAACCGGGATACGCAGTATTTT,CASSDNRDTQYF
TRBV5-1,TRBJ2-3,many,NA,TGCGCCAGCAGCTATTCGGGCCCCGCCACAGATACGCAGTATTTT,CASSYSGPATDTQYF
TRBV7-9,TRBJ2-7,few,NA,TGTGCCAGCAGCTTTGGTCGGAAACGCGGGGAGCAGTACTTC,CASSFGRKRGEQYF
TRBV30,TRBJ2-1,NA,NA,TGTGCCTGGATGGAGGGGGCTTCCTACAATGAGCAGTTCTTC,CAWMEGASYNEQFF
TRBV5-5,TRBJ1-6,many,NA,TGTGCCAGCAAGGCAGGGGTTGATAATTCACCCCTCCACTTT,CASKAGVDNSPLHF
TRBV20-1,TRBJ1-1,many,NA,TGCAGTGCTAGACCCCCAACGACAGGGAACACTGAAGCTTTCTTT,CSARPPTTGNTEAFF
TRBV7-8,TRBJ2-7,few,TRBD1,TGTGCCAGCAGCTCCACCACAGGGGCCCATAGCCCCGAGCAGTACTTC,CASSSTTGAHSPEQYF
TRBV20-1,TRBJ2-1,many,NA,TGCAGTGCTAGAGTGGGGGCAAACTACAATGAGCAGTTCTTC,CSARVGANYNEQFF
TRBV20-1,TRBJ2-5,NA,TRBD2,TGCAGTGCTAGTAGCGGGAGTTCAATAGGGACCCAGTACTTC,CSASSGSSIGTQYF
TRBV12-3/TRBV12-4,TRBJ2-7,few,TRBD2,TGTGCCAGCAGTCCTCTGACTAGCGGGAGCGGCGAGCAGTACTTC,CASSPLTSGSGEQYF
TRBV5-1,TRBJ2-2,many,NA,TGCGCCAGCAGCTTGGCGGTTAGCGTCACCGGGGAGCTGTTTTTT,CASSLAVSVTGELFF
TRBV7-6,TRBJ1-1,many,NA,TGTGCCAGCAGCTTAGTGCCGGGGGTGAACACTGAAGCTTTCTTT,CASSLVPGVNTEAFF
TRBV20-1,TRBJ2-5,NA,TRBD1,TGCAGTGCGGGTGGACAGGGACGGAGGGAGACCCAGTACTTC,CSAGGQGRRETQYF
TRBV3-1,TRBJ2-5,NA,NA,TGTGCCAGCAGCCAAGATCCTACCCGAGAGACCCAGTACTTC,CASSQDPTRETQYF
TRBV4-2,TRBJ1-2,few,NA,TGTGCCAGCAGCCAGGACCCCGGCGATAATGGCTACACCTTC,CASSQDPGDNGYTF